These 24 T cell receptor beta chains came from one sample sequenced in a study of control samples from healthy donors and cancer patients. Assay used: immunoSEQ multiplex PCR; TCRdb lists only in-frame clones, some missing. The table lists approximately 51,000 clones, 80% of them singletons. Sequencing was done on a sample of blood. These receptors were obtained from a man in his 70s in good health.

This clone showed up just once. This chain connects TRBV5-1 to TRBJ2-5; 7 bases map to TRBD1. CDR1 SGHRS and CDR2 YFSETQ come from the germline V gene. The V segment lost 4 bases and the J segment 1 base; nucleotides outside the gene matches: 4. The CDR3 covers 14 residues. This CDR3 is CASSQGTAQETQYF. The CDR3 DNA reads TGCGCCAGCAGCCAAGGGACAGCCCAAGAGACCCAGTACTTC.

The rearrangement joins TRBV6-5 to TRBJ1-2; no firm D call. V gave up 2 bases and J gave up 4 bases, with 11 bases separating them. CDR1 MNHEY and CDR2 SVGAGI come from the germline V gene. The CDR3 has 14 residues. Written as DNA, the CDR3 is TGTGCCAGCAGTTACCGCGGAGGGAGCTATGGCTACACCTTC. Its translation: CASSYRGGSYGYTF.

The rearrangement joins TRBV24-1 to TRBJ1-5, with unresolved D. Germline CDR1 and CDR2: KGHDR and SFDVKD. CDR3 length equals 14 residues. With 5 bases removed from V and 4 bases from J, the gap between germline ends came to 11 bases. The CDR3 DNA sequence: TGTGCCACCAGTGGCCAGACATCGAATCAGCCCCAGCATTTT. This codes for CATSGQTSNQPQHF.

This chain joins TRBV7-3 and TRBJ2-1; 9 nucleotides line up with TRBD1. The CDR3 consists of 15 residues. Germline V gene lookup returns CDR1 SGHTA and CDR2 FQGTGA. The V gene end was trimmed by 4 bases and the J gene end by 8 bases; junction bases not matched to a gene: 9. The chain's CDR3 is CASSSLGTGMHEQFF. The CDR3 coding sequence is TGTGCCAGCAGCTCACTTGGGACAGGGATGCATGAGCAGTTCTTC. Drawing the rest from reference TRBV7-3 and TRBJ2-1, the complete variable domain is GAGVSQTPSNKVTEKGKYVELRCDPISGHTALYWYRQSLGQGPEFLIYFQGTGAADDSGLPNDRFFAVRPEGSVSTLKIQRTERGDSAVYLCASSSLGTGMHEQFFGPGTRLTVL.

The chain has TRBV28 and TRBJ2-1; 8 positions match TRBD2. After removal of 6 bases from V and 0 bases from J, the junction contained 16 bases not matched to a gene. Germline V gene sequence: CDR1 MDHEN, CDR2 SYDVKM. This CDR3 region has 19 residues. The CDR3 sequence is CASSHPKSGGTSSYNEQFF. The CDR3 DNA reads TGTGCCAGCAGCCACCCCAAGAGCGGGGGAACCAGCTCCTACAATGAGCAGTTCTTC.

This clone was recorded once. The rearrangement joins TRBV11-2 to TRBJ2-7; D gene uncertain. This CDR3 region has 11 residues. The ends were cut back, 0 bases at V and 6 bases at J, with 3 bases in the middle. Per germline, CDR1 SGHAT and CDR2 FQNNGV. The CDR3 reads CASSLEVEQYF. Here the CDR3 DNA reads TGTGCCAGCAGCTTAGAGGTCGAGCAGTACTTC.

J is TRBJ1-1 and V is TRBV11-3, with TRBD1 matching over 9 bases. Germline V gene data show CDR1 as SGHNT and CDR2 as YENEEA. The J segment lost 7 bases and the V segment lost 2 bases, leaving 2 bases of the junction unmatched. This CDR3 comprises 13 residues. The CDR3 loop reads CASSLRQGDEAFF. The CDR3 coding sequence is TGTGCCAGCAGCTTAAGACAGGGGGATGAAGCTTTCTTT.

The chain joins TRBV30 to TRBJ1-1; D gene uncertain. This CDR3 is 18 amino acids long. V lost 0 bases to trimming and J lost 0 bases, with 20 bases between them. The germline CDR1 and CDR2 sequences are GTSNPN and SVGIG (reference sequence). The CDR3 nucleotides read TGTGCCTGGAGTGTACTTTTTCCATTCGGGGAGGTGAACACTGAAGCTTTCTTT. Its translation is CAWSVLFPFGEVNTEAFF.

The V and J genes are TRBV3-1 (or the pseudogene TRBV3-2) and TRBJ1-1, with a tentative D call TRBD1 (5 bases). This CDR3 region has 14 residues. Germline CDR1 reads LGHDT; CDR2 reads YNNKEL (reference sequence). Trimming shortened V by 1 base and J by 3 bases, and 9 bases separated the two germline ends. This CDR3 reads CASSQGGADTEAFF. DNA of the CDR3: TGTGCCAGCAGCCAAGGGGGCGCGGACACTGAAGCTTTCTTT.

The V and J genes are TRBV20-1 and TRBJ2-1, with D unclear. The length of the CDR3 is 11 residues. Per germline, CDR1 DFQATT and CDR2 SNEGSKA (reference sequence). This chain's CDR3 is CSRTAYNEQFF. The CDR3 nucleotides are TGCAGCCGGACGGCCTACAATGAGCAGTTCTTC.

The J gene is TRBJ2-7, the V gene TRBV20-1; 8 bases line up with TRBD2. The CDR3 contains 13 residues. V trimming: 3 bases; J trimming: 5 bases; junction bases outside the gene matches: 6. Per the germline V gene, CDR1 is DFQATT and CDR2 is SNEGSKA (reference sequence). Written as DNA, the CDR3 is TGCAGTGCTAGTTCGAGCGGGAGAAACGAGCAGTACTTC. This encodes CSASSSGRNEQYF.

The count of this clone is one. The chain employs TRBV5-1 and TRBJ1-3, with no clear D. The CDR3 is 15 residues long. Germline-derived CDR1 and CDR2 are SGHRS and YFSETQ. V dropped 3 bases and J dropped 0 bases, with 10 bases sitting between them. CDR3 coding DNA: TGCGCCAGCAGCTCCTCAGGAAACTCTGGAAACACCATATATTTT. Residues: CASSSSGNSGNTIYF.

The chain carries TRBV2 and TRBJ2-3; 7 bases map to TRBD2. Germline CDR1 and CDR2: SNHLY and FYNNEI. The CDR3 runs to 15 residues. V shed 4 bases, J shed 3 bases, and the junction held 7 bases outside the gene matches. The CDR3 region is CASSAREKVTDTQYF. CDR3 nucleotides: TGTGCCAGCAGTGCGCGGGAGAAGGTAACAGATACGCAGTATTTT.

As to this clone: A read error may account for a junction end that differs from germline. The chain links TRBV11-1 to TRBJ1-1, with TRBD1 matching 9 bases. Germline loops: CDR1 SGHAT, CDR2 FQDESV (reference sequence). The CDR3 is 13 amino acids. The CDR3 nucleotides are TGTGCCAGCAGCTTCACCCGGACAGGGGCATCTCTATTT. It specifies CASSFTRTGASLF.

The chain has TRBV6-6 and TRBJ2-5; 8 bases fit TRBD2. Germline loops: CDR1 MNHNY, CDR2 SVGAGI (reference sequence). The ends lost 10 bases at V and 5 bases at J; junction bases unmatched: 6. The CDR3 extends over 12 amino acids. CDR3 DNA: TGTGCCATCTCACCGGGGGGGGAGACCCAGTACTTC. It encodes CAISPGGETQYF.

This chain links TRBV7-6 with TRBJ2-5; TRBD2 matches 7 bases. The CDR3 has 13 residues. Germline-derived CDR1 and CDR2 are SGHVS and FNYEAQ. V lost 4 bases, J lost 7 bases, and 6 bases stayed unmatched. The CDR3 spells CASSSGGGGTQYF. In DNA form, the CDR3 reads TGTGCCAGCAGCTCCGGCGGGGGTGGGACCCAGTACTTC.

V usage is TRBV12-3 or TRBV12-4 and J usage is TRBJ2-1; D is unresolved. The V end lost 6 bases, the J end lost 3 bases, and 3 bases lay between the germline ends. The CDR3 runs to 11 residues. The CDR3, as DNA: TGTGCCAGCAGCGTCTACAATGAGCAGTTCTTC. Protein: CASSVYNEQFF.

The CDR3 loop is CSVGVSREQFF. CDR3 DNA: TGCAGCGTTGGGGTTTCGAGGGAGCAGTTCTTC. V gene TRBV29-1 combines with J gene TRBJ2-1; D remains ambiguous. The CDR3 is 11 amino acids. The germline gives CDR1 SQVTM, CDR2 ANQGSEA. V was shortened by 4 bases and J by 10 bases, with 11 bases between the two germline ends.

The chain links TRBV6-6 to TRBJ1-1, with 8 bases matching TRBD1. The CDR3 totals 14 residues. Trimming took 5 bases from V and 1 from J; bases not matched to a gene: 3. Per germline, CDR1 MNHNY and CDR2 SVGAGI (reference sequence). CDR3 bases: TGTGCCAGCAGTGGACAGGGAAGGAACACTGAAGCTTTCTTT. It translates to CASSGQGRNTEAFF.

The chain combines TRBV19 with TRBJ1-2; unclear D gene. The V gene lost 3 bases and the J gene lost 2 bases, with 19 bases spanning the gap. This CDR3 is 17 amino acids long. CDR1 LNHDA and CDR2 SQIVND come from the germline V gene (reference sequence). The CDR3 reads CASSMSGVTTPNYGYTF. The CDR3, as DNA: TGTGCCAGTAGTATGAGCGGTGTAACAACACCAAACTATGGCTACACCTTC.

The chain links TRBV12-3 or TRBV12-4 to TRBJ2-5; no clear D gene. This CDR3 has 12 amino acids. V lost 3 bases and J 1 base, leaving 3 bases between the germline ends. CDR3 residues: CASSFGQETQYF. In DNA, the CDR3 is TGTGCCAGCAGTTTCGGCCAAGAGACCCAGTACTTC.

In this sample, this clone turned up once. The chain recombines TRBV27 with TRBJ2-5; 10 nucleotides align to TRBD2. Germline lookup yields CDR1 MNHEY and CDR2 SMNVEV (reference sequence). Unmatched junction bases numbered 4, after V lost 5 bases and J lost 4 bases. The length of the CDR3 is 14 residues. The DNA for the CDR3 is TGTGCCAGCAGTCGAGCGGGGGGGCGAGAGACCCAGTACTTC. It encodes CASSRAGGRETQYF.

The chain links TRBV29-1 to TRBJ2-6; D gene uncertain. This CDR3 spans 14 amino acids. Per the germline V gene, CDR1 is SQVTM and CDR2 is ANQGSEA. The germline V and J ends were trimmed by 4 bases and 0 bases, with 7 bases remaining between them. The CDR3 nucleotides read TGCAGCGTTGTACAATCCTCTGGGGCCAACGTCCTGACTTTC. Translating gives CSVVQSSGANVLTF.

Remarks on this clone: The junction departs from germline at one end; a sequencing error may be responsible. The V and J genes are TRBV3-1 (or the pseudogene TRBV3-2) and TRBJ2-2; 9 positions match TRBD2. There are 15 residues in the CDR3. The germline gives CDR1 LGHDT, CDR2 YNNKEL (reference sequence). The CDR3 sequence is CASSQAGGRTGELFF. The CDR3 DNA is TGTGCCAGCAGTCAAGCGGGAGGCCGTACCGGGGAGCTGTTTTTT.